Below are 2 T cell receptor beta chains sequenced from a single sample in a study of low-dose radiotherapy and immunotherapy resistance in tumors. TRAV- and TRBV-specific primers were used for first-strand cDNA, which covered alpha and beta chains. Amplification of TCRs used a constant-region primer and V-primer adapter for around 20 PCR cycles. MiXCR, run by TCRdb on the reads, gives a single entry per CDR3 protein. The sample has roughly 30,000 distinct CDR3 sequences; approximately 49% are singletons. As for time point: after trial treatment. Noted treatment: LDRT plus nivolumab, ipilimumab, low-dose cyclophosphamide and aspirin (RACIN trial). The specimen comprised PBMCs, sampled after low-dose radiotherapy plus immunotherapy. The receptors here all came from a male donor with gallbladder cancer.

This chain uses TRBV5-5 with TRBJ2-1; D ambiguous. The CDR3 is 15 residues long. V was shortened by 0 bases and J by 0 bases, with 7 bases between the two germline ends. Germline lookup yields CDR1 SGHKS and CDR2 YYEKEE (reference sequence). The CDR3 DNA follows: TGTGCCAGCAGCTTGGAACTGGGCTCCTACAATGAGCAGTTCTTC. It yields the protein CASSLELGSYNEQFF.

This clonotype was observed at least ten times. The chain combines TRBV20-1 with TRBJ1-5; 9 bases are a match to TRBD1. This CDR3 region has 14 residues. V lost 4 bases and J lost 4; bases outside the gene matches: 5. From germline, CDR1 is DFQATT and CDR2 SNEGSKA (reference sequence). As DNA, the CDR3 is TGCAGTGCTATACAGGGGGCGGAGAATCAGCCCCAGCATTTT. This gives the protein CSAIQGAENQPQHF.